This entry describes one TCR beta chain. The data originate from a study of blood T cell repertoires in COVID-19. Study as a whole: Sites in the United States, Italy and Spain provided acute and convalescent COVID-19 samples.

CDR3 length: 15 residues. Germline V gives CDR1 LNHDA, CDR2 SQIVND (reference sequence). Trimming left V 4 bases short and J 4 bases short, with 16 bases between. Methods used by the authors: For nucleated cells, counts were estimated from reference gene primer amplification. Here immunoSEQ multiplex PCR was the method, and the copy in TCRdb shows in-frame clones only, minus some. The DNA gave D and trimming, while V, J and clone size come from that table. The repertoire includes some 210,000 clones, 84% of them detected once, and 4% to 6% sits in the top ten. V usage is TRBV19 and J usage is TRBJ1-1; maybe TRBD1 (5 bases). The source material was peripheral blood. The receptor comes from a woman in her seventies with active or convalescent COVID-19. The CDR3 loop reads CASSNIGGGSTEAFF. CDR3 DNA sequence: TGTGCCAGTAGTAATATCGGGGGAGGGAGCACTGAAGCTTTCTTT.